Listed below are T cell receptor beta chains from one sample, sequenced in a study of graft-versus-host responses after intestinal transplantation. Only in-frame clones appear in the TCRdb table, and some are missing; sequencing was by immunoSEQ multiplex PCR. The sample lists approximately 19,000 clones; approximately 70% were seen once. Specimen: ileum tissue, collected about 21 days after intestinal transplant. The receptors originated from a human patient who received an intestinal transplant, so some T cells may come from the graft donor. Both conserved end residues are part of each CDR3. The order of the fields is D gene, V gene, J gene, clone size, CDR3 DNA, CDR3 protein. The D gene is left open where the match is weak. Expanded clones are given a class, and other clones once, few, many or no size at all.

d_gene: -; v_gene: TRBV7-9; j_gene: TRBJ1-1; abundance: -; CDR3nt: TGTGCCAGCAGCTTAGTGGCAGGGGATACTGAAGCTTTCTTT; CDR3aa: CASSLVAGDTEAFF
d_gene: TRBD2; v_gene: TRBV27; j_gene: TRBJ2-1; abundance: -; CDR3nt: TGTGCCAGCAGTTTATTAGGCGGGAGGGTTTACAATGAGCAGTTCTTC; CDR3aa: CASSLLGGRVYNEQFF
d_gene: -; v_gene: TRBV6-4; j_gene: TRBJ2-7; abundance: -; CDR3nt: TGTGCCAGCAGCCCCCGGGAAGTCGAGCAGTACTTC; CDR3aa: CASSPREVEQYF
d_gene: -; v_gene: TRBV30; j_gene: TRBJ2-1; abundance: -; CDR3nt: TGTGCCTGGAGTGCAGCGGGCCCGGATGAGCAGTTCTTC; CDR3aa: CAWSAAGPDEQFF
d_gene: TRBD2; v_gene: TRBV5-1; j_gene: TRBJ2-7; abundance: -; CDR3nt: TGCGCCAGCAGTATCACGGGGGGATCCTACGAGCAGTACTTC; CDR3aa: CASSITGGSYEQYF
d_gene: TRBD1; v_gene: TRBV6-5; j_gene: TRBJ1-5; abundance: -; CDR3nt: TGTGCCAGCAGTTACTGGGGGACAGGGAAAAATCAGCCCCAGCATTTT; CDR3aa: CASSYWGTGKNQPQHF
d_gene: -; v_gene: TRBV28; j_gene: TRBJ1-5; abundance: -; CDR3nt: TGTGCCAGCAGCAGCATGAGGGCCTATAGCAATCAGCCCCAGCATTTT; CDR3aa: CASSSMRAYSNQPQHF
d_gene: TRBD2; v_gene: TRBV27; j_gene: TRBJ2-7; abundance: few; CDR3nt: TGTGCCAGCAGACGCGGACTAGCGGGAGAGGGGGACGAGCAGTACTTC; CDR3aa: CASRRGLAGEGDEQYF
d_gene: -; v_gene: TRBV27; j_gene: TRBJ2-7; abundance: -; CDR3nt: TGTGCCAGCAGTTTAGCAGGGGCGCCGGGCTACGAGCAGTACTTC; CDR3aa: CASSLAGAPGYEQYF
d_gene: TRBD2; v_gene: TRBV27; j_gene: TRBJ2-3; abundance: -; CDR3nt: TGTGCCAGCAGCTATCTAGCGGATACCACAGATACGCAGTATTTT; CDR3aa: CASSYLADTTDTQYF
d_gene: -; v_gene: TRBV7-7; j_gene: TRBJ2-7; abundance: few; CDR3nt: TGTGCCAGCAGCCGGGGGAAATCCTACGAGCAGTACTTC; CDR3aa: CASSRGKSYEQYF
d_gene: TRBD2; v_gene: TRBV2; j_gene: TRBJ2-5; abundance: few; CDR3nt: TGTGCCAGCAGTGGGGTAGGACTAGCGGGGGGAACAGAGACCCAGTACTTC; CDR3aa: CASSGVGLAGGTETQYF
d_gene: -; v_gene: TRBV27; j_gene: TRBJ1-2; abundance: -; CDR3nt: TGTGCCAGCACTAAAAACCCGTTCTATGGCTACACCTTC; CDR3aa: CASTKNPFYGYTF
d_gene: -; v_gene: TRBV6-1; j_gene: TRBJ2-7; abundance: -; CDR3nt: TGTGCCAGCATCCAAACTTATGGGGCTGGGGAGCAGTACTTC; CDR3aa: CASIQTYGAGEQYF
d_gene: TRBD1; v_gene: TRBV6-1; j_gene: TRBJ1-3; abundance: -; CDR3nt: TGTGCCAGCAGTGAACCGTTGAGGGGGCTCTGGCTGTTTAGGCCCGGAAACACCATATATTTT; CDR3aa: CASSEPLRGLWLFRPGNTIYF
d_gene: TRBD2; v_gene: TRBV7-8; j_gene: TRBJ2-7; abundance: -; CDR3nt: TGTGCCAGCAGCGCACCCTCTAGCGGGGGGGTTTACGAGCAGTACTTC; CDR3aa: CASSAPSSGGVYEQYF
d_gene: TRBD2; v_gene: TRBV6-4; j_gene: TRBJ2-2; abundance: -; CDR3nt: TGTGCCAGCAGTGAGGCGGGGGACACCGGGGAGCTGTTTTTT; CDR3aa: CASSEAGDTGELFF
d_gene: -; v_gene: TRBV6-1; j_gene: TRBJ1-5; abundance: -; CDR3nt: TGTGCCAGCAGTGAAGCGCCGGTCGGAGCCAGAAGGCAGCCCCAGCATTTT; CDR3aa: CASSEAPVGARRQPQHF
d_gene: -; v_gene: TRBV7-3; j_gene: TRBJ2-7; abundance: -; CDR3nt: TGTGCCAGCAGCGTGAGTAGCTCCTACGAGCAGTACTTC; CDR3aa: CASSVSSSYEQYF
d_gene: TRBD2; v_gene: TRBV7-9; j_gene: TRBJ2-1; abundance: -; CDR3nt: TGTGCCAGCAGCTTAGGAGGACTAGCGGGGACCCCCTCCTACAATGAGCAGTTCTTC; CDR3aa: CASSLGGLAGTPSYNEQFF
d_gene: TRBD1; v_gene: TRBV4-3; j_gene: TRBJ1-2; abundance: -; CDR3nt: TGCGCCAGCAGCCAGGGGACAGGGCCCCGAAATTACTTTTATGGCTACACCTTC; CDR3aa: CASSQGTGPRNYFYGYTF
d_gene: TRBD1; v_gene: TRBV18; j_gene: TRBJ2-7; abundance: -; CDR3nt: TGTGCCAGCTCACCACTGACGACAGGGGTTTCCTACGAGCAGTACTTC; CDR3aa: CASSPLTTGVSYEQYF
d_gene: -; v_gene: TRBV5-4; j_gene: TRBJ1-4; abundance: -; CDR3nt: TGTGCCAGCAGCTTTAATAATGAAAAACTGTTTTTT; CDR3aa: CASSFNNEKLFF
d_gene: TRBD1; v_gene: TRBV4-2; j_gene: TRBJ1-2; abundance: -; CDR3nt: TGTGCCAGCAGCCAAACCCGGACAGGGATCTATGGCTACACCTTC; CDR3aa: CASSQTRTGIYGYTF
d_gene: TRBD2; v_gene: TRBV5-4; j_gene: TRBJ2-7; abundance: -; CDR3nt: TGTGCCAGCAGCTTGCGCGGGAGTCTCGACGAGCAGTACTTC; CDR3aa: CASSLRGSLDEQYF
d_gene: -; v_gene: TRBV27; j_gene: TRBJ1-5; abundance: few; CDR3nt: TGTGCCAGCAGTTTTTCCGGGCAGCCCCAGCATTTT; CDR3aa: CASSFSGQPQHF